These T cell receptor beta chains were read from a single sample in a study of cytomegalovirus exposure and HLA in healthy donors. Produced via immunoSEQ multiplex PCR; TCRdb's table is partial and in-frame only. Of 100,000 to 150,000 clones in the sample, roughly four fifths are singletons; the top ten hold about 1%. Sequencing used PBMCs. The receptors here all came from a boy under 18 in good health and CMV-seronegative. Each CDR3 is given with its conserved first and last residue. The D gene is left open where the match is weak. Part of the rows lack a size; the others show once, few, many or a class for expanded clones.

clone_size	d_call	j_call	v_call	cdr3_aa	cdr3_nt
NA	TRBD1	TRBJ2-1	TRBV29-1	CSVESRGRMDNEQFF	TGCAGCGTTGAAAGTAGGGGGCGGATGGACAATGAGCAGTTCTTC
NA	NA	TRBJ1-1	TRBV11-2	CASSRDGANTEAFF	TGTGCCAGCAGCCGCGATGGGGCGAACACTGAAGCTTTCTTT
NA	TRBD2	TRBJ2-7	TRBV4-2	CASSPSGGLARHGPLEQYF	TGTGCCAGCAGCCCGTCGGGGGGGCTAGCTAGACACGGTCCGCTCGAGCAGTACTTC
once	NA	TRBJ2-7	TRBV6-5	CASSYGGSYEQYF	TGTGCCAGCAGTTATGGGGGGTCCTACGAGCAGTACTTC
NA	NA	TRBJ1-1	TRBV27	CASSFLGAEAFF	TGTGCCAGCAGTTTTCTGGGAGCTGAAGCTTTCTTT
NA	NA	TRBJ2-2	TRBV7-2	CASSPGQGRDRGGTGELFF	TGTGCCAGCAGCCCTGGACAGGGCAGGGATAGGGGGGGCACCGGGGAGCTGTTTTTT
NA	NA	TRBJ1-3	TRBV6-5	CASSRAAGSGNTIYF	TGTGCCAGCAGCCGGGCGGCAGGGTCTGGAAACACCATATATTTT
NA	TRBD1	TRBJ1-4	TRBV5-1	CASSLGSTGTVGEKLFF	TGCGCCAGCAGCTTGGGCTCTACCGGGACAGTCGGCGAAAAACTGTTTTTT
NA	TRBD1	TRBJ1-1	TRBV25-1	CASSPRTGLSTTEAFF	TGTGCCAGCAGTCCACGGACAGGGCTGTCTACCACTGAAGCTTTCTTT
NA	TRBD1	TRBJ1-2	TRBV30	CAGLEDRGQGYTF	TGTGCCGGCCTCGAAGACAGGGGACAAGGCTACACCTTC
NA	NA	TRBJ2-7	TRBV6-5	CASSYHSGSYEQYF	TGTGCCAGCAGTTACCATTCAGGGTCCTACGAGCAGTACTTC
NA	NA	TRBJ2-2	TRBV10-3	CAISESATITTGELFF	TGTGCCATCAGTGAGTCGGCGACTATTACCACCGGGGAGCTGTTTTTT
NA	TRBD2	TRBJ2-7	TRBV10-1	CASNRTSGRYEQYF	TGCGCCAGCAATAGGACTAGCGGGAGATACGAGCAGTACTTC
NA	NA	TRBJ1-2	TRBV6-5	CASSYSSGSGYTF	TGTGCCAGCAGTTACTCGTCAGGGTCTGGCTACACCTTC
NA	TRBD2	TRBJ2-1	TRBV14	CASSRLLAEPYNEQFF	TGTGCCAGCAGCCGCTTACTAGCGGAACCCTACAATGAGCAGTTCTTC
NA	TRBD1	TRBJ1-1	TRBV7-2	CASSLDQGVSGTEAFF	TGTGCCAGCAGCTTAGATCAGGGGGTGTCGGGCACTGAAGCTTTCTTT
NA	NA	TRBJ1-1	TRBV28	CASRIRRDEAFF	TGTGCCAGCAGGATCCGAAGAGATGAAGCTTTCTTT
NA	NA	TRBJ2-5	TRBV7-8	CASTSREREETQYF	TGTGCCAGCACCAGCCGGGAAAGGGAAGAGACCCAGTACTTC
NA	TRBD2	TRBJ2-7	TRBV5-1	CASSLAGTSGVRGEQYF	TGCGCCAGCAGCTTGGCCGGGACTAGCGGGGTCCGCGGCGAGCAGTACTTC
NA	NA	TRBJ2-1	TRBV5-1	CATAGASNEQFF	TGCGCCACCGCTGGGGCCTCCAATGAGCAGTTCTTC
NA	TRBD2	TRBJ2-2	TRBV19	CASSIRTSGSTGELFF	TGTGCCAGTAGCATCCGGACTAGCGGGTCCACCGGGGAGCTGTTTTTT
NA	TRBD2	TRBJ2-3	TRBV9	CASSVGLAGDTQYF	TGTGCCAGCAGCGTAGGGCTAGCGGGCGATACGCAGTATTTT
NA	TRBD1	TRBJ1-1	TRBV6-5	CASSYGGQGPNTEAFF	TGTGCCAGCAGTTACGGGGGACAGGGCCCGAACACTGAAGCTTTCTTT
NA	NA	TRBJ2-7	TRBV2	CASSETGWGNSSYEQYF	TGTGCCAGCAGTGAAACAGGATGGGGAAACAGCTCCTACGAGCAGTACTTC
NA	TRBD1	TRBJ2-7	TRBV5-5	CASSWRDREVEEQYF	TGTGCCAGCAGCTGGCGGGACAGGGAGGTGGAAGAGCAGTACTTC
NA	TRBD1	TRBJ1-4	TRBV10-3	CAISSGQGKEKLFF	TGTGCCATCAGTTCCGGACAGGGAAAGGAAAAACTGTTTTTT
NA	NA	TRBJ2-1	TRBV30	CAWGRLEQFF	TGTGCCTGGGGGAGACTTGAGCAGTTCTTC
NA	NA	TRBJ1-1	TRBV7-2	CASSSGPLREAFF	TGTGCCAGCAGCTCCGGGCCATTGAGGGAGGCTTTCTTT
NA	NA	TRBJ1-1	TRBV14	CASSSSGDGGTEAFF	TGTGCCAGCAGCTCGTCAGGGGACGGTGGCACTGAAGCTTTCTTT
NA	TRBD1	TRBJ1-1	TRBV29-1	CSVMDRASEAFF	TGCAGCGTGATGGACAGGGCTTCCGAAGCTTTCTTT
NA	NA	TRBJ2-3	TRBV2	CASIGEGRDTQYF	TGTGCCAGCATCGGGGAAGGAAGAGATACGCAGTATTTT
NA	TRBD2	TRBJ2-3	TRBV11-2	CASSEGGGSADTQYF	TGTGCCAGCAGCGAGGGCGGGGGAAGCGCAGATACGCAGTATTTT
NA	NA	TRBJ2-6	TRBV7-9	CASSLVRFDRGSGANVLTF	TGTGCCAGCAGCTTAGTGCGTTTTGACCGCGGGTCTGGGGCCAACGTCCTGACTTTC
NA	NA	TRBJ2-7	TRBV30	CAWSVNGYEQYF	TGTGCCTGGAGTGTAAACGGCTACGAGCAGTACTTC